This TCR beta chain was retrieved from a study of beta chain features in type 1 diabetes. The CDR3 runs to 15 residues. Trimming took 0 bases from V and 10 from J; bases not matched to a gene: 11. Germline CDR1 and CDR2: SGHRS and YFSETQ. Points from the study as a whole: In patients and controls equally, PCR might favor templates that are shorter.

As concerns this clone: Its antigen is currently unknown.

The sequenced template was cDNA made from the entire isolated RNA. Approximately 3.6 million reads per sample were averaged for naive, central memory and regulatory samples. The assay was immunoSEQ multiplex PCR, and TCRdb's table has in-frame clones only and misses some. The sample has about 230,000 clones, 7.5% to 10% seen once. Sequenced material: naive CD4+ T cells from blood. V is TRBV5-1 and J is TRBJ2-3; 7 nucleotides match TRBD1. The origin of this receptor is a woman aged 18-29 years in good health. This CDR3 is CASSLAGDNTGAQYF. In DNA, the CDR3 is TGCGCCAGCAGCTTGGCCGGGGACAACACAGGGGCGCAGTATTTT.